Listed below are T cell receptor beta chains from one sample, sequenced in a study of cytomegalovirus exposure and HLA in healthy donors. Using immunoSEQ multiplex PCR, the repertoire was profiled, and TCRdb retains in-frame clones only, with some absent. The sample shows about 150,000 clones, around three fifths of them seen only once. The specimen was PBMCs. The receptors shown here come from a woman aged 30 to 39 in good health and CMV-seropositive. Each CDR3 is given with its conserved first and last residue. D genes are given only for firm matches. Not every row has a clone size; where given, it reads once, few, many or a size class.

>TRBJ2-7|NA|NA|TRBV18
CASSQGQNYYEQYF
TGTGCCAGCTCACAAGGACAGAATTACTACGAGCAGTACTTC
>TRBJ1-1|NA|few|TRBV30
CAWSAGLNTEAFF
TGTGCCTGGAGTGCAGGCTTGAACACTGAAGCTTTCTTT
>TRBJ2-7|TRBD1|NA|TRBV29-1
CSADGQGQMGYEQYF
TGCAGCGCAGATGGACAGGGTCAAATGGGCTACGAGCAGTACTTC
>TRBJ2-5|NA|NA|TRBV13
CASSLGFEGASQETQYF
TGTGCCAGCAGCTTAGGTTTTGAAGGAGCCTCGCAAGAGACCCAGTACTTC
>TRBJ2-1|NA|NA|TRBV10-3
CAISESGVSFEQFF
TGTGCCATCAGTGAGTCCGGAGTTAGCTTTGAGCAGTTCTTC
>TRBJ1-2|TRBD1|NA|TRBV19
CASSMRDSLYGYTF
TGTGCCAGTAGTATGAGGGACAGCCTCTATGGCTACACCTTC
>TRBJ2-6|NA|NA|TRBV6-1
CASSERGLSGGANVLTF
TGTGCCAGCAGTGAAAGGGGATTGTCTGGTGGGGCCAACGTCCTGACTTTC
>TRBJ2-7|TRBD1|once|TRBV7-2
CASSQRVVTGAGEQYF
TGTGCCAGCAGCCAACGGGTGGTGACAGGGGCAGGAGAGCAGTACTTC
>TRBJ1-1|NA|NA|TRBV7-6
CASSLTVLGATNTEAFF
TGTGCCAGCAGCTTGACGGTCCTAGGGGCCACGAACACTGAAGCTTTCTTT
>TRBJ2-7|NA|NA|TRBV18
CASSRQGDEQYF
TGTGCCAGCTCACGCCAGGGCGACGAGCAGTACTTC